This T cell receptor beta chain was identified during a study of blood T cell repertoires in COVID-19. Study context: Acute and convalescent COVID-19 specimens originated in the United States, Italy and Spain.

The sample holds a few counts of this clone. The germline CDR1 and CDR2 sequences are MNHEY and SMNVEV (reference sequence). The V end lost 2 bases, the J end lost 3 bases, and 11 bases lay between the germline ends. The CDR3 has 14 amino acids. This table comes from immunoSEQ multiplex PCR, and its TCRdb copy is limited to in-frame clones, with some not included. The sample has a few hundred thousand clones, approximately 90% seen once. Sequencing was done on a sample of peripheral blood. The TCR sequence derives from a woman aged 45 to 65 with COVID-19, enrolled during active disease. The V and J genes are TRBV27 and TRBJ2-7; D is possibly TRBD2 (5 bases). CDR3 sequence (DNA): TGTGCCAGCAGTTTACCGGGAACGGGCTACGAGCAGTACTTC. Translated: CASSLPGTGYEQYF.